This T cell receptor (beta chain) was documented in a study of T cell responses to AZD1222 COVID-19 vaccine. Study-wide findings and caveats: At 160-218 and 743-854, vaccine-associated CD4 TCRs were dominant, and they spanned spike.

With respect to this clone: What it recognizes is unknown.

Some clones are missing from TCRdb's copy, which holds only in-frame ones; the method was immunoSEQ multiplex PCR. The sample consists of 95,000 to 150,000 clones, approximately 90% of them appearing once. The junction had 11 bases not matched to a gene; V was cut back by 6 bases and J by 1 base. Germline assignment: CDR1 SGDLS and CDR2 YYNGEE. The CDR3 runs 17 residues. The sequencing used peripheral blood, collected on day 0 of AZD1222 vaccination. This TCR came from an adult in good health. J is TRBJ2-2 and V is TRBV9; 8 nucleotides agree with TRBD2. The CDR3 here is CASTPLASGQNTGELFF. In DNA, the CDR3 is TGTGCCAGCACCCCTCTGGCTAGCGGGCAGAACACCGGGGAGCTGTTTTTT.